The 30 T cell receptor beta chains reported below all come from one sample, sequenced in a study of neoadjuvant nivolumab and ipilimumab in lung cancer. Generated by immunoSEQ multiplex PCR, the TCRdb table keeps only in-frame clones and is missing some. The table has about 26,000 clones, more than 75% seen once. The sample consisted of tumor tissue, taken after neoadjuvant nivolumab, alone or with ipilimumab, at or shortly before surgery. The origin of the receptors is an adult with non-small cell lung cancer.

The genes are TRBV20-1 and TRBJ2-1; D not certain. The germline CDR1 and CDR2 sequences are DFQATT and SNEGSKA (reference sequence). The CDR3 length is 11 residues. V lost 6 bases and J 6 bases, leaving 9 bases between the germline ends. The DNA of the CDR3 is TGCAGTGCGACTTTGACCAATGAGCAGTTCTTC. Encoded protein: CSATLTNEQFF.

The chain couples TRBV5-1 to TRBJ2-5, with D perhaps TRBD1 or TRBD2 (6 bases each). V lost 1 base and J lost 5, with 12 bases in between. This CDR3 region has 14 residues. Germline assignment: CDR1 SGHRS and CDR2 YFSETQ. CDR3 DNA sequence: TGCGCCAGCAGCTTGTGGCAGGGGAGGGAGACCCAGTACTTC. Amino acids: CASSLWQGRETQYF.

V and J are TRBV9 and TRBJ2-7, with D possibly TRBD2 on 5 matching bases. In germline, CDR1 is SGDLS, CDR2 YYNGEE. V dropped 4 bases and J dropped 2 bases, with 19 bases sitting between them. This CDR3 is 16 amino acids long. In DNA form, the CDR3 reads TGTGCCAGCAGCCCAGTGGTGGAGGTAGGAGCCTACGAGCAGTACTTC. This sequence encodes CASSPVVEVGAYEQYF.

V gene TRBV25-1 combines with J gene TRBJ2-1, with D uncertain. The CDR3 contains 13 residues. Per the germline V gene, CDR1 is MGHDK and CDR2 is SYGVNS. The V end lost 1 base, the J end lost 6 bases, and 7 bases lay between the germline ends. CDR3 coding DNA: TGTGCCAGCAGTGAATGGATGGGCAATGAGCAGTTCTTC. Translation gives CASSEWMGNEQFF.

This clone was detected a few times. This sequence joins TRBV5-1 and TRBJ2-5; 15 positions match TRBD2. The CDR3 runs to 16 residues. The trim removed 4 bases at V and 4 bases at J, leaving 5 bases unmatched. Germline CDR1 is SGHRS and CDR2 is YFSETQ. The CDR3 loop reads CASSRTSGRGAETQYF. CDR3 bases: TGCGCCAGCAGCCGGACTAGCGGGAGGGGCGCAGAGACCCAGTACTTC.

The chain joins TRBV7-9 to TRBJ1-2; D ambiguous. Trimming took off 2 bases at V and 1 base at J, with 14 bases between the two ends. The CDR3 has 16 amino acids. The V gene's germline CDR1 is SEHNR and CDR2 FQNEAQ (reference sequence). CDR3 nucleotide sequence: TGTGCCAGCAGCTTACCCGGGGTGGCATTTAACTATGGCTACACCTTC. The encoded protein is CASSLPGVAFNYGYTF.

The rearrangement links TRBV7-2 to TRBJ2-5; tentatively, D is TRBD1 (5 bases). Germline lookup yields CDR1 SGHTA and CDR2 FQGNSA. The V gene lost 6 bases and the J gene lost 5 bases, with 13 bases spanning the gap. The CDR3 is made up of 13 amino acids. The CDR3 DNA is TGTGCCAGCAGGTCCGGGCCAGGGGAGACCCAGTACTTC. This codes for CASRSGPGETQYF.

The chain joins TRBV5-1 to TRBJ1-2; tentatively, D is TRBD1 (6 bases). The germline CDR1 and CDR2 sequences are SGHRS and YFSETQ. The CDR3 contains 15 residues. With 4 bases removed from V and 0 bases from J, the gap between germline ends came to 13 bases. CDR3 bases: TGCGCCAGCAGCGAACAGGGACGGGCTAACTATGGCTACACCTTC. It is translated as CASSEQGRANYGYTF.

The chain couples TRBV30 to TRBJ1-5; the match to TRBD1 covers 9 bases. The junction had 6 bases not matched to a gene; V was cut back by 2 bases and J by 4 bases. The CDR3 spans 15 residues. The germline gives CDR1 GTSNPN, CDR2 SVGIG (reference sequence). The CDR3 coding sequence is TGTGCCTGGAGTTTGGGGACAGGGCCGAATCAGCCCCAGCATTTT. Translation gives CAWSLGTGPNQPQHF.

This sequence joins TRBV11-2 and TRBJ2-7, with 9 bases identical to TRBD1. Germline V gene lookup returns CDR1 SGHAT and CDR2 FQNNGV. The CDR3 totals 15 residues. After removal of 5 bases from V and 3 bases from J, the junction contained 8 bases not matched to a gene. The CDR3 protein is CASSPFGQGNYEQYF. CDR3 sequence (DNA): TGTGCCAGCAGCCCGTTTGGACAGGGGAACTACGAGCAGTACTTC. Together with reference TRBV11-2 and TRBJ2-7, the CDR3 gives the full variable domain: EAGVAQSPRYKIIEKRQSVAFWCNPISGHATLYWYQQILGQGPKLLIQFQNNGVVDDSQLPKDRFSAERLKGVDSTLKIQPAKLEDSAVYLCASSPFGQGNYEQYFGPGTRLTVT.

DNA of the CDR3: TGTGCCTGGAGTGTAAACAGCGGGACCGGGGAGCTGTTTTTT. This encodes CAWSVNSGTGELFF. The chain couples TRBV30 to TRBJ2-2, with a possible D match to TRBD2 (6 bases). Trimming took off 0 bases at V and 5 bases at J, with 10 bases between the two ends. The CDR3 runs to 14 residues. Germline assignment: CDR1 GTSNPN and CDR2 SVGIG (reference sequence). Supplemented by reference TRBV30 and TRBJ2-2, the full variable domain reads SQTIHQWPATLVQPVGSPLSLECTVEGTSNPNLYWYRQAAGRGLQLLFYSVGIGQISSEVPQNLSASRPQDRQFILSSKKLLLSDSGFYLCAWSVNSGTGELFFGEGSRLTVL.

The rearrangement joins TRBV18 to TRBJ2-7; 13 nucleotides line up with TRBD2. Germline CDR1 and CDR2: KGHSH and LQKENI. This CDR3 spans 20 amino acids. The ends lost 2 bases at V and 2 bases at J; junction bases unmatched: 15. The CDR3 DNA reads TGTGCCAGCTCACCATCTACGACTAGCGGGAGGAAAACGTGGACCTACGAGCAGTACTTC. It specifies CASSPSTTSGRKTWTYEQYF.

V is TRBV5-4 and J is TRBJ2-1; D is unclear. Germline V gene sequence: CDR1 SGHNT, CDR2 YYREEE (reference sequence). The CDR3 covers 14 residues. Trimming took off 0 bases at V and 5 bases at J, with 9 bases between the two ends. This chain's CDR3 is CASSLDVLNNEQFF. The CDR3 bases are TGTGCCAGCAGCTTGGATGTCCTTAACAATGAGCAGTTCTTC.

This chain uses TRBV7-9 with TRBJ1-5; D ambiguous. Looked up from germline, CDR1 is SEHNR and CDR2 is FQNEAQ (reference sequence). Trimming removed 1 base at V and 7 bases at J, with 11 bases between. The CDR3 sequence is 14 residues long. DNA for the CDR3: TGTGCCAGCAGCTTAGGTGGCATCGGGCAGCCCCAGCATTTT. Translation: CASSLGGIGQPQHF.

The rearrangement links TRBV9 to TRBJ2-2; 10 positions match TRBD2. V was pared by 2 bases and J by 1 base, with 5 bases of the junction left unmatched. CDR3 length equals 17 residues. Germline CDR1 and CDR2: SGDLS and YYNGEE. CDR3 in DNA: TGTGCCAGCAGCGTGAGCGGGGGGGCCCTGAACACCGGGGAGCTGTTTTTT. Translated: CASSVSGGALNTGELFF.

The rearrangement uses TRBV11-2 and TRBJ2-1, with 14 bases lining up with TRBD2. After removal of 4 bases from V and 7 bases from J, the junction contained 12 bases not matched to a gene. Germline V gene sequence: CDR1 SGHAT, CDR2 FQNNGV. The CDR3 sequence is 18 residues long. In nucleotides, the CDR3 is TGTGCCAGCAGCTCCCGTCCCGGGACTAGCGGGAGAAGGAATGAGCAGTTCTTC. Amino acid sequence: CASSSRPGTSGRRNEQFF.

The chain combines TRBV18 with TRBJ1-5, with D hard to call. Germline assignment: CDR1 KGHSH and CDR2 LQKENI. The V end lost 3 bases, the J end lost 0 bases, and 9 bases lay between the germline ends. The CDR3 consists of 15 residues. CDR3 loop: CASSPTGVSNQPQHF. The CDR3 DNA reads as TGTGCCAGCTCACCTACCGGAGTTAGCAATCAGCCCCAGCATTTT.

The chain employs TRBV29-1 and TRBJ1-2; D is possibly TRBD1 (6 bases). Germline CDR1 and CDR2: SQVTM and ANQGSEA. This CDR3 has 14 residues. The V gene lost 2 bases and the J gene lost 5 bases, with 15 bases spanning the gap. CDR3 sequence (DNA): TGCAGCGTTGAAAGGTCAGGACAGCCTTATGGCTACACCTTC. It encodes CSVERSGQPYGYTF. The full variable domain, its missing parts supplied by reference TRBV29-1 and TRBJ1-2, is SAVISQKPSRDICQRGTSLTIQCQVDSQVTMMFWYRQQPGQSLTLIATANQGSEATYESGFVIDKFPISRPNLTFSTLTVSNMSPEDSSIYLCSVERSGQPYGYTFGSGTRLTVV.

The V gene is TRBV11-3, the J gene TRBJ2-3; D remains ambiguous. This CDR3 spans 12 amino acids. Trimming stripped 5 bases from V and 1 base from J, with 4 bases between. The germline V gene has CDR1 SGHNT and CDR2 YENEEA. CDR3 nucleotides: TGTGCCAGCAGCCAGCGCACAGATACGCAGTATTTT. Amino acid sequence: CASSQRTDTQYF.

This rearrangement joins TRBV2 to TRBJ2-2, with D perhaps TRBD1 (6 bases). This CDR3 comprises 12 residues. Trimming pared 5 bases from V and 6 bases from J, leaving 7 bases between. CDR1 is SNHLY and CDR2 is FYNNEI in the germline V gene. Written as DNA, the CDR3 is TGTGCCAGCAGTACAGGGCCCGGGGAGCTGTTTTTT. Amino acids: CASSTGPGELFF.

The CDR3 DNA reads TGTGCCAGCAGGAGACAGGGGTTGGAGGAGCTGTTTTTT. Its protein product is CASRRQGLEELFF. This chain links TRBV6-5 with TRBJ2-2; TRBD1 matches at 8 bases. The V and J ends lost 6 bases and 10 bases, in that order; junction bases with no gene match: 7. Per germline, CDR1 MNHEY and CDR2 SVGAGI. This CDR3 comprises 13 residues.

This clone has a handful of counts. The J gene is TRBJ1-5, the V gene TRBV7-8, with TRBD1 matching over 7 bases. CDR3 length: 15 residues. Germline V gene sequence: CDR1 SGHVS, CDR2 FQNEAQ. Unmatched junction bases numbered 12, after V lost 5 bases and J lost 8 bases. As DNA, the CDR3 is TGTGCCAGCAGCCGAGGGACAGCCGGGCGGGAGCCCCAGCATTTT. It specifies CASSRGTAGREPQHF. Based on the CDR3 plus reference TRBV7-8 and TRBJ1-5, the full variable domain is GAGVSQSPRYKVAKRGQDVALRCDPISGHVSLFWYQQALGQGPEFLTYFQNEAQLDKSGLPSDRFFAERPEGSVSTLKIQRTQQEDSAVYLCASSRGTAGREPQHFGDGTRLSIL.

The V gene is TRBV7-6, the J gene TRBJ2-2; 8 nucleotides line up with TRBD1. Trimming at V came to 5 bases and at J to 4 bases, leaving 3 bases not matched to a gene. This CDR3 spans 14 amino acids. Germline V gives CDR1 SGHVS, CDR2 FNYEAQ. This chain's CDR3 is CASSATGGTGELFF. The DNA of the CDR3 is TGTGCCAGCAGCGCTACAGGGGGCACCGGGGAGCTGTTTTTT.

V and J are TRBV18 and TRBJ1-2; maybe TRBD1 (5 bases). Germline V lookup: CDR1 KGHSH, CDR2 LQKENI. The V end was cut by 3 bases, the J end by 3 bases, with 17 bases between. CDR3 length equals 16 residues. CDR3 sequence reads: CASSPLAGIGDYGYTF. In DNA form, the CDR3 reads TGTGCCAGCTCACCTCTGGCAGGGATAGGGGACTATGGCTACACCTTC.

The chain links TRBV7-2 to TRBJ2-1; the match to TRBD2 covers 9 bases. V gave up 0 bases and J gave up 7 bases; unmatched junction bases: 7. Germline values: CDR1 SGHTA, CDR2 FQGNSA. The CDR3 consists of 16 residues. CDR3 loop: CASSLASGSGMNEQFF. The CDR3 nucleotides read TGTGCCAGCAGCTTAGCTAGCGGGAGCGGGATGAATGAGCAGTTCTTC.

This clone was seen just once. The gene calls are TRBV5-1 and TRBJ2-3, with TRBD2 identical over 8 bases. Per the germline V gene, CDR1 is SGHRS and CDR2 is YFSETQ. V shed 4 bases, J shed 4 bases, and the junction held 8 bases outside the gene matches. The length of the CDR3 is 15 residues. CDR3 coding DNA: TGCGCCAGCAGCCTCGTGGCGGGGGGCGCAGATACGCAGTATTTT. Translated, it gives CASSLVAGGADTQYF.

The CDR3 loop is CASSLAITSGSGHEQFF. CDR3 nucleotide sequence: TGTGCCAGCAGCTTAGCGATAACTAGCGGGAGTGGGCATGAGCAGTTCTTC. The gene calls are TRBV7-9 and TRBJ2-1, with 11 bases aligning to TRBD2. This CDR3 has 17 amino acids. Losses at the gene ends were 0 bases for V and 8 bases for J; bases not matched to a gene: 9. The germline CDR1 and CDR2 sequences are SEHNR and FQNEAQ (reference sequence).

The chain carries TRBV10-2 and TRBJ1-1; D might be TRBD1 (5 bases). Trimming shortened V by 5 bases and J by 3 bases, and 13 bases separated the two germline ends. Germline CDR1 is WSHSY and CDR2 is SAAADI. The CDR3 loop spans 14 amino acids. The CDR3 loop reads CASSRFRGDTEAFF. CDR3 nucleotides: TGCGCCAGCAGTAGGTTTCGAGGGGACACTGAAGCTTTCTTT.

The sample holds a few counts of this clone. This chain's CDR3 is CASSHEASGTYEQYF. DNA for the CDR3: TGTGCCAGCAGCCATGAAGCTAGCGGGACCTACGAGCAGTACTTC. The chain is built from TRBV4-2 and TRBJ2-7, with 9 bases fitting TRBD2. V lost 3 bases, J lost 2 bases, and 5 bases stayed unmatched. The CDR3 sequence is 15 residues long. Per the germline V gene, CDR1 is LGHNA and CDR2 is YNFKEQ.

The genes are TRBV5-5 and TRBJ1-1; D is unresolved. The CDR3 consists of 17 residues. Trimming left V 1 base short and J 0 bases short, with 16 bases between. CDR1 and CDR2 from the germline V gene are SGHKS and YYEKEE (reference sequence). This CDR3 is CASSLLRWEGMNTEAFF. Written as DNA, the CDR3 is TGTGCCAGCAGCTTGTTGCGATGGGAGGGAATGAACACTGAAGCTTTCTTT.